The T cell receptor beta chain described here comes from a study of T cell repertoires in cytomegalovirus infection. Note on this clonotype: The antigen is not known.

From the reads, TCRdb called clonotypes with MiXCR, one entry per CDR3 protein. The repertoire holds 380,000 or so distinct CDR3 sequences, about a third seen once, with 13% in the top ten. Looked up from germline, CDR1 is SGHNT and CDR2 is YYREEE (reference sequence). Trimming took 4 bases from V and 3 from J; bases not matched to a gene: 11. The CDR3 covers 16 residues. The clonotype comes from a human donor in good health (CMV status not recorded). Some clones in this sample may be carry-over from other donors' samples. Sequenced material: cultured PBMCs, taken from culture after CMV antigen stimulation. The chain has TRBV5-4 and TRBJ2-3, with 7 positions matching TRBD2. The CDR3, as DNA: TGTGCCAGCAGCGAGGAATGGGAGGGGTTGACAGATACGCAGTATTTT. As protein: CASSEEWEGLTDTQYF.